Following are 15 T cell receptor beta chains from one sample sequenced in a study of OX40 agonist ivuxolimab in advanced cancers. Sequencing used immunoSEQ multiplex PCR; TCRdb keeps in-frame clones, though not all of them. Among tens of thousands of clones listed, over 80% were seen once. Sequencing was performed on CD4+ or CD8+ T cells sorted from blood, taken in a trial of the OX40 agonist ivuxolimab. The receptor set was obtained from an adult with an advanced solid tumor such as melanoma, head and neck, liver or kidney cancer.

The chain couples TRBV7-8 to TRBJ2-5, with D possibly matching TRBD1 (5 bases). The germline V gene has CDR1 SGHVS and CDR2 FQNEAQ. V lost 0 bases and J 1 base, leaving 9 bases between the germline ends. The CDR3 covers 15 residues. CDR3 protein: CASSLAQGSQETQYF. DNA of the CDR3: TGTGCCAGCAGCTTAGCGCAGGGCAGCCAAGAGACCCAGTACTTC.

This chain connects TRBV9 to TRBJ1-2, with TRBD1 identical over 8 bases. V lost 4 bases and J lost 6; bases outside the gene matches: 8. This CDR3 contains 14 residues. Germline CDR1 is SGDLS and CDR2 is YYNGEE. In nucleotides, the CDR3 is TGTGCCAGCAGCCAGTGGACAGGGACGGATGGCTACACCTTC. Translation gives CASSQWTGTDGYTF.

The chain is built from TRBV28 and TRBJ2-3; a possible D gene is TRBD1 (6 bases). The germline CDR1 and CDR2 sequences are MDHEN and SYDVKM. V was trimmed by 5 bases and J by 1 base, leaving 16 bases between them. The CDR3 length is 16 residues. The CDR3 sequence is CASSIVVGARTDTQYF. CDR3 DNA sequence: TGTGCCAGCAGTATTGTTGTGGGGGCTCGCACAGATACGCAGTATTTT.

In its sample, this clone was seen once. V is TRBV18 and J is TRBJ1-3; maybe TRBD1 (5 bases). The CDR3 has 17 residues. V was pared by 4 bases and J by 0 bases, with 16 bases between. In germline, CDR1 is KGHSH, CDR2 LQKENI. The CDR3 loop reads CASSQLPAGTSGNTIYF. The CDR3 DNA reads TGTGCCAGCTCACAACTCCCGGCAGGGACCTCTGGAAACACCATATATTTT.

The chain carries TRBV7-8 and TRBJ2-3; 8 bases map to TRBD2. V dropped 7 bases and J dropped 2; count of bases not matched to a gene: 8. This CDR3 is 15 amino acids long. In germline, CDR1 is SGHVS, CDR2 FQNEAQ. The DNA of the CDR3 is TGTGCCAGCAAAATCCGGGGGGGTTACACAGATACGCAGTATTTT. It specifies CASKIRGGYTDTQYF.

The rearrangement joins TRBV5-1 to TRBJ2-2; 10 bases fit TRBD2. Unmatched junction bases numbered 4, after V lost 5 bases and J lost 6 bases. The CDR3 sequence is 14 residues long. CDR1 and CDR2 from the germline V gene are SGHRS and YFSETQ. CDR3: CASRAGTSAGELFF. The CDR3 DNA reads TGCGCCAGCAGGGCCGGGACTAGCGCCGGGGAGCTGTTTTTT. Together with reference TRBV5-1 and TRBJ2-2, the CDR3 gives the full variable domain: KAGVTQTPRYLIKTRGQQVTLSCSPISGHRSVSWYQQTPGQGLQFLFEYFSETQRNKGNFPGRFSGRQFSNSRSEMNVSTLELGDSALYLCASRAGTSAGELFFGEGSRLTVL.

The chain has TRBV18 and TRBJ2-7; 11 bases are shared with TRBD1. V gave up 6 bases and J gave up 0 bases; unmatched junction bases: 16. The CDR3 is 19 amino acids. CDR1 KGHSH and CDR2 LQKENI come from the germline V gene. CDR3 region: CASSLRPGQGGLSSYEQYF. The CDR3 region has the DNA TGTGCCAGCTCCCTCCGTCCGGGACAGGGGGGGTTGTCCTCCTACGAGCAGTACTTC.

The V and J genes are TRBV5-6 and TRBJ2-7; 8 bases agree with TRBD1. The CDR3 sequence is 14 residues long. Germline lookup yields CDR1 SGHDT and CDR2 YYEEEE. Germline trimming cut 5 bases from V and 1 base from J; bases unmatched to any gene: 5. CDR3 coding DNA: TGTGCCAGCAGTGATGGACAGGGTTCCTACGAGCAGTACTTC. As protein: CASSDGQGSYEQYF. Full variable domain (missing parts from reference TRBV5-6 and TRBJ2-7): DAGVTQSPTHLIKTRGQQVTLRCSPKSGHDTVSWYQQALGQGPQFIFQYYEEEERQRGNFPDRFSGHQFPNYSSELNVNALLLGDSALYLCASSDGQGSYEQYFGPGTRLTVT.

The gene calls are TRBV5-6 and TRBJ1-2; D may be TRBD1 (5 bases). Germline-derived CDR1 and CDR2 are SGHDT and YYEEEE. V shed 1 base and J shed 4 bases, with 8 bases lying between them. The CDR3 has 13 amino acids. This chain's CDR3 is CASSLYRSYGYTF. The CDR3 DNA reads as TGTGCCAGCAGCTTGTACAGGTCCTATGGCTACACCTTC.

The chain is built from TRBV7-2 and TRBJ2-5, with D hard to call. Per the germline V gene, CDR1 is SGHTA and CDR2 is FQGNSA. CDR3 length: 14 residues. The V gene lost 5 bases and the J gene lost 8 bases, with 18 bases spanning the gap. The CDR3 reads CASSQRTEKRTQYF. The CDR3 DNA reads as TGTGCCAGCAGCCAAAGGACGGAAAAGAGAACCCAGTACTTC.

This clone showed up just a few times. The chain couples TRBV27 to TRBJ1-2; 9 bases map to TRBD1. Germline V lookup: CDR1 MNHEY, CDR2 SMNVEV (reference sequence). J was trimmed by 3 bases and V by 8 bases; bases with no gene match: 7. The CDR3 covers 14 residues. The CDR3 is CASGRQGEDYGYTF. The CDR3 nucleotides read TGTGCCAGCGGTCGACAGGGGGAAGACTATGGCTACACCTTC.

Comment on this clone: The sample carries other DNA sequences with the same CDR3. The V and J genes are TRBV30 and TRBJ1-1; D uncertain. Looked up from germline, CDR1 is GTSNPN and CDR2 is SVGIG (reference sequence). The CDR3 consists of 11 residues. Trimming took off 2 bases at V and 3 bases at J, with 4 bases between the two ends. The CDR3 protein is CAWSRDTEAFF. The DNA for the CDR3 is TGTGCCTGGAGTAGGGACACTGAAGCTTTCTTT.

This chain connects TRBV2 to TRBJ2-7, with 12 bases matching TRBD1. V lost 6 bases, J lost 6 bases, and 6 bases stayed unmatched. CDR1 SNHLY and CDR2 FYNNEI come from the germline V gene. The CDR3 runs to 14 residues. CDR3 amino acids: CASRTGTGGREQYF. CDR3 bases: TGTGCCAGCAGGACCGGGACAGGGGGCCGCGAGCAGTACTTC.

This chain links TRBV30 with TRBJ2-3; possibly TRBD1 for D (5 bases). Trimming pared 7 bases from V and 2 bases from J, leaving 13 bases between. The CDR3 is 13 residues long. Germline V gene data show CDR1 as GTSNPN and CDR2 as SVGIG (reference sequence). The CDR3 region has the DNA TGTGCCTATGGGGCGGTAAACACAGATACGCAGTATTTT. This codes for CAYGAVNTDTQYF.

The chain combines TRBV6-5 with TRBJ1-5; no definite D call. CDR1 MNHEY and CDR2 SVGAGI come from the germline V gene. V was cut by 0 bases and J by 5 bases, with 11 bases left in between. The length of the CDR3 is 15 residues. The CDR3 region is CASSYSKARDQPQHF. The CDR3 nucleotides are TGTGCCAGCAGTTACTCGAAGGCAAGGGATCAGCCCCAGCATTTT.